This T cell receptor (beta chain) was documented in a study of shared clonotypes between healthy human individuals. Findings and caveats of the study: Specimens sampled were limited to blood, with tissue repertoires likely differing.

CDR3 length: 15 amino acids. In germline, CDR1 is SGHAT, CDR2 FQDESV (reference sequence). With 5 bases removed from V and 3 bases from J, the gap between germline ends came to 15 bases. The CD4+ fraction was divided into a CD45RA+ naive subset and a CD45RA-negative memory subset. This table comes from immunoSEQ multiplex PCR, and its TCRdb copy is limited to in-frame clones, with some not included. The table shows roughly 1 million clones, with 60% to 80% occurring only once. Of note for this clone: Its cognate antigen is unknown.

The rearrangement links TRBV11-1 to TRBJ2-3; a possible D gene is TRBD1 (6 bases). The sequence derives from a man aged 18 to 29 in good health. The sequenced material came from memory CD4+ T cells sorted from blood. Noted subset: CD45RA-negative fraction. CDR3 DNA: TGTGCCAGCAGCCCCCGGACAGCCCAAACAGATACGCAGTATTTT. As protein: CASSPRTAQTDTQYF.